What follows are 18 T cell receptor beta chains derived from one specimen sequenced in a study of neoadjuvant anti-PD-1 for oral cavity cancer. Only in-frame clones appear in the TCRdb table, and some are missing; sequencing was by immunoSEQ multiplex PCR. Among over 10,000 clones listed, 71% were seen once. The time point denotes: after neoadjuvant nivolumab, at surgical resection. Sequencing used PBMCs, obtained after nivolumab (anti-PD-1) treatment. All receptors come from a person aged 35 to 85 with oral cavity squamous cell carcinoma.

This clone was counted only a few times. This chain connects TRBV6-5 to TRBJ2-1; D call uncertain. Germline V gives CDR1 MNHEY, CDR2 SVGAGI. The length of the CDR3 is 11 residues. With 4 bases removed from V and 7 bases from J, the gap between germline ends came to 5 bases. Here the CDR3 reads CASSFGNEQFF. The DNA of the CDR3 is TGTGCCAGCAGTTTTGGAAATGAGCAGTTCTTC.

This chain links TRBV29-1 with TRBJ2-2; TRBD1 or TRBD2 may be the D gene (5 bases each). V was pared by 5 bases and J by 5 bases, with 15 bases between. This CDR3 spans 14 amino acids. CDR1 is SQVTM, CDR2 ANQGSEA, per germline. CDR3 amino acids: CSVRGPELTGELFF. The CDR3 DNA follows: TGCAGCGTTAGGGGACCAGAACTTACCGGGGAGCTGTTTTTT.

The CDR3 bases are TGCGCCAGCAGCCCAGGTGTTAGCAATCAGCCCCAGCATTTT. Residues: CASSPGVSNQPQHF. The V call is TRBV4-1, the J call TRBJ1-5; D gene uncertain. This CDR3 has 14 amino acids. CDR1 is MGHRA and CDR2 is YSYEKL in the germline V gene. V was trimmed by 4 bases and J by 0 bases, leaving 7 bases between them.

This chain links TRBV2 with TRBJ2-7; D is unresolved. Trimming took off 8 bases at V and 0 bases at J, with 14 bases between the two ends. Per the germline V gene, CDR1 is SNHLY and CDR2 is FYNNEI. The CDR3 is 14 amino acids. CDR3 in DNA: TGTGCCAGCTGTGGTACCTTCCTCTCCTACGAGCAGTACTTC. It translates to CASCGTFLSYEQYF.

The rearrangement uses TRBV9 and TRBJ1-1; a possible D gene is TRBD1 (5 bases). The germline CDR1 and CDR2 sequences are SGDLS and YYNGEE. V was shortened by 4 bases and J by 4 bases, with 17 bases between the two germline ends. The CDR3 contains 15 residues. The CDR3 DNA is TGTGCCAGCAGCCCTATCGCGGGGGGAATCACTGAAGCTTTCTTT. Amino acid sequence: CASSPIAGGITEAFF.

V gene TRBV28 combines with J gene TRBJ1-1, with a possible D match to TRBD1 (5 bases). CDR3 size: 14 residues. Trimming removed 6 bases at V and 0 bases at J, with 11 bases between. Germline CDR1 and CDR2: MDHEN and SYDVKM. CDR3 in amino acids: CASSLAQVNTEAFF. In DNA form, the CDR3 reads TGTGCCAGCAGCCTTGCACAGGTGAACACTGAAGCTTTCTTT.

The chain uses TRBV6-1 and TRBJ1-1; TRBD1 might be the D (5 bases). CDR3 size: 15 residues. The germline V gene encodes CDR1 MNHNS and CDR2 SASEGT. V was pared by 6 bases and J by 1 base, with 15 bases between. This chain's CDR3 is CASRMDTLRNTEAFF. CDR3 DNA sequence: TGTGCCAGCAGGATGGACACCCTACGGAACACTGAAGCTTTCTTT.

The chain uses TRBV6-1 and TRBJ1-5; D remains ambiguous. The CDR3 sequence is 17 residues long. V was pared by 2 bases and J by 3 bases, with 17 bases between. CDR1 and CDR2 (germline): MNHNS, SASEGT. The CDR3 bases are TGTGCCAGCAGTGAAAGCTGGACGGCTTTGTTCAATCAGCCCCAGCATTTT. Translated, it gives CASSESWTALFNQPQHF.

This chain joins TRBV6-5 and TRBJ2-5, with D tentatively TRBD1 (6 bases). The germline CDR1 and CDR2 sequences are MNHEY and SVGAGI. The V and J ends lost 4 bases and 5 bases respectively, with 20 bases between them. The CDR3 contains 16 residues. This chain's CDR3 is CASSSSRGRGAETQYF. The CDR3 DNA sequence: TGTGCCAGCAGTTCTTCCCGGGGCAGGGGTGCGGAGACCCAGTACTTC.

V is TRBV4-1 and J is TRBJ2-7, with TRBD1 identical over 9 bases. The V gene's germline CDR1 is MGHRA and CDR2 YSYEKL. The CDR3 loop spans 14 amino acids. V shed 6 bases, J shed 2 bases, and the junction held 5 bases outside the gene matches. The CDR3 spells CASSLRDRAYEQYF. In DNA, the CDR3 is TGCGCCAGCAGTCTGAGGGACAGGGCCTACGAGCAGTACTTC.

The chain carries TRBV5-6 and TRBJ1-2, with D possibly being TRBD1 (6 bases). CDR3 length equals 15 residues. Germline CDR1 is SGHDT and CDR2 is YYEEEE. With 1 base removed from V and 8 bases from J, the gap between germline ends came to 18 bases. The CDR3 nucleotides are TGTGCCAGCAGCTTGCGGGCAGGGGTTTTCCGGGGCTACACCTTC. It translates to CASSLRAGVFRGYTF.

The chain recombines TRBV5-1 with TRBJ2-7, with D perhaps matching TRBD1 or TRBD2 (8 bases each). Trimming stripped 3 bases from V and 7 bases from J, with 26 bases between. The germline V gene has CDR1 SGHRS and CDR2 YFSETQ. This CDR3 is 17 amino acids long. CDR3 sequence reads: CASSSSPGGTGVGEQYF. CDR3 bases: TGCGCCAGCAGCTCCTCACCGGGGGGGACAGGCGTTGGTGAGCAGTACTTC.

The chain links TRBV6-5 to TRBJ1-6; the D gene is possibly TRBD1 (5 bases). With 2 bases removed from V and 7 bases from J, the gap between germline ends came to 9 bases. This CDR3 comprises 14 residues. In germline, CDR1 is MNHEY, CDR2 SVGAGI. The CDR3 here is CASSYGGSNSPLHF. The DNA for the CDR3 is TGTGCCAGCAGTTACGGGGGGTCCAATTCACCCCTCCACTTT.

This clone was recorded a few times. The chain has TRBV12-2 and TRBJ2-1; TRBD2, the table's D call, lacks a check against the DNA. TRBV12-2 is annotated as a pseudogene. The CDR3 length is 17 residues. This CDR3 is CASRLEVVAGFGNEQFF. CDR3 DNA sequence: TGTGCAAGTCGCTTAGAGGTAGTAGCGGGATTTGGGAATGAGCAGTTCTTC.

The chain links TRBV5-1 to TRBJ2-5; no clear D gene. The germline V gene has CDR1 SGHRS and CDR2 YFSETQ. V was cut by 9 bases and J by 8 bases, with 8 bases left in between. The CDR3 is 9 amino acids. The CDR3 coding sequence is TGCGCCAACCAGCTAACCCAGTACTTC. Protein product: CANQLTQYF.

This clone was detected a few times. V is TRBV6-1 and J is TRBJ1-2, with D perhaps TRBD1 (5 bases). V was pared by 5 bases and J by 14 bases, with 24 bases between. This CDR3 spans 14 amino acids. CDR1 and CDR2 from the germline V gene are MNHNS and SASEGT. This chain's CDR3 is CASSYPPGAAPNTF. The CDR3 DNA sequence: TGTGCCAGCAGTTATCCCCCTGGGGCAGCTCCTAATACCTTC.

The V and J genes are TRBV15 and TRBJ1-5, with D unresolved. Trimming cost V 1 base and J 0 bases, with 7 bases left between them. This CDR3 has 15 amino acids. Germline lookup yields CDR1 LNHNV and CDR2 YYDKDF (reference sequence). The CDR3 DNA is TGTGCCACCAGCAGAGGACCCTATAGCAATCAGCCCCAGCATTTT. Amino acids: CATSRGPYSNQPQHF.

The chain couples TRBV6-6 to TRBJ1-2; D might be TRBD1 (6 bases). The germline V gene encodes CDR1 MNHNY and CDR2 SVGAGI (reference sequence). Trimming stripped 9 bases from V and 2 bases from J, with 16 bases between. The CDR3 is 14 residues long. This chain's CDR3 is CASIGSGANYGYTF. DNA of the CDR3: TGTGCCAGTATTGGATCAGGGGCGAACTATGGCTACACCTTC.